The 25 T cell receptor beta chains listed next were all sequenced from one sample in a study. TCRdb analysed the 5' RACE reads with MiXCR anew, one entry per CDR3 protein. Counted here are more than 6,500 distinct CDR3 sequences, around 50% occurring once; the ten biggest clones make up over 2.5%. Sequenced: naive CD4+ T cells sorted from a lymph node. Noted subset: naive CD4+ T cells, CD4+CD45RA+CD25-. These receptors originate from a female donor with breast cancer.

This sequence joins TRBV3-1 and TRBJ2-7, with a weak D call TRBD1 (6 bases). The CDR3 contains 14 residues. V lost 4 bases and J lost 3, with 13 bases in between. The germline V gene has CDR1 LGHDT and CDR2 YNNKEL (reference sequence). The CDR3 is CASSRGQTFYEQYF. CDR3 in DNA: TGTGCCAGCAGCCGGGGACAAACCTTCTACGAGCAGTACTTC.

This clonotype was recorded a few times. The DNA of the CDR3 is TGCAGTGCTAGCGGATTCGAGACCCAGTACTTC. Amino acids: CSASGFETQYF. This chain joins TRBV20-1 and TRBJ2-5; D is unresolved. CDR3 length equals 11 residues. CDR1 is DFQATT, CDR2 SNEGSKA, per germline (reference sequence). V was cut by 3 bases and J by 5 bases, with 7 bases left in between.

The chain couples TRBV6-1 to TRBJ2-3, with 9 bases that match TRBD2. The CDR3 contains 17 residues. Germline V gene data show CDR1 as MNHNS and CDR2 as SASEGT. With V trimmed by 5 bases and J by 4 bases, 13 bases remained unmatched. The CDR3 coding sequence is TGTGCCAGCAGTTCCAGAAGACTAGCGGCCGTCCCAGATACGCAGTATTTT. It translates to CASSSRRLAAVPDTQYF.

V and J are TRBV9 and TRBJ2-1; D is possibly TRBD1 (6 bases). This CDR3 is built from 16 residues. Trimming pared 3 bases from V and 0 bases from J, leaving 13 bases between. Per the germline V gene, CDR1 is SGDLS and CDR2 is YYNGEE. In DNA, the CDR3 is TGTGCCAGCAGCGAGGGACATTCCTCCTCCTACAATGAGCAGTTCTTC. The encoded protein is CASSEGHSSSYNEQFF.

The genes are TRBV6-2 or TRBV6-3 and TRBJ1-1; D is unclear. The CDR3 loop spans 13 amino acids. Germline CDR1 reads MNHEY; CDR2 reads SVGEGT. The V and J ends lost 2 bases and 0 bases respectively, with 4 bases between them. Here the CDR3 DNA reads TGTGCCAGCAGTTACACCGTGAACACTGAAGCTTTCTTT. This encodes CASSYTVNTEAFF.

This clonotype was counted between two and nine times. The V call is TRBV20-1, the J call TRBJ2-7, with TRBD1 matching 7 bases. Germline CDR1 reads DFQATT; CDR2 reads SNEGSKA (reference sequence). The V segment lost 6 bases and the J segment 4 bases; nucleotides outside the gene matches: 9. The CDR3 loop spans 13 amino acids. The CDR3 sequence is CSAFIKTGYEQYF. CDR3 sequence (DNA): TGCAGTGCCTTCATTAAGACAGGGTACGAGCAGTACTTC.

The V gene is TRBV7-3, the J gene TRBJ2-1; 12 bases are shared with TRBD2. The CDR3 totals 15 residues. From germline, CDR1 is SGHTA and CDR2 FQGTGA. The ends lost 2 bases at V and 10 bases at J; junction bases unmatched: 6. CDR3 protein: CASSLVASGGAEQFF. For the CDR3, the DNA is TGTGCCAGCAGCTTAGTAGCTAGCGGGGGGGCCGAGCAGTTCTTC.

The chain has TRBV7-9 and TRBJ2-5, with 7 bases fitting TRBD2. Germline loops: CDR1 SEHNR, CDR2 FQNEAQ (reference sequence). There are 13 residues in the CDR3. V shed 3 bases and J 4 bases; nucleotides not matched to a gene: 2. The CDR3: CASSFGGGETQYF. CDR3 in DNA: TGTGCCAGCAGCTTTGGGGGGGGAGAGACCCAGTACTTC.

Regarding this clonotype: Relative to the germline gene, one junction end is altered; a read error may explain this. The chain employs TRBV28 and TRBJ1-4; D might be TRBD1 (5 bases). Germline V gene sequence: CDR1 MDHEN, CDR2 SYDVKM. This CDR3 contains 12 residues. CDR3 coding DNA: TGTGCCAGCAGTGGAGACAGAGAAAGACTGTTTTTT. Translated, it gives CASSGDRERLFF. The complete variable domain, with remaining parts taken from reference TRBV28 and TRBJ1-4, reads DVKVTQSSRYLVKRTGEKVFLECVQDMDHENMFWYRQDPGLGLRLIYFSYDVKMKEKGDIPEGYSVSREKKERFSLILESASTNQTSMYLCASSGDRERLFFGSGTQLSVL.

This clonotype occurred a few times. This chain joins TRBV10-3 and TRBJ2-5; D possibly corresponds to TRBD1 (6 bases). V dropped 2 bases and J dropped 1 base, with 8 bases sitting between them. CDR1 is ENHRY, CDR2 SYGVKD, per germline. The CDR3 has 14 residues. The CDR3 coding sequence is TGTGCCATCAGTGAGGGACAGATCCAAGAGACCCAGTACTTC. It yields the protein CAISEGQIQETQYF.

This chain connects TRBV10-2 to TRBJ2-5, with 8 bases that match TRBD2. This CDR3 is 13 amino acids long. Losses at the gene ends were 10 bases for V and 5 bases for J; bases not matched to a gene: 9. Germline V gene sequence: CDR1 WSHSY, CDR2 SAAADI. For the CDR3, the DNA is TGCGCCACCCTCGGACTAGCTGCGGAGACCCAGTACTTC. Translation: CATLGLAAETQYF.

V gene TRBV5-1 combines with J gene TRBJ1-1; the D gene is possibly TRBD1 (5 bases). The germline V and J ends were trimmed by 5 bases and 0 bases, with 26 bases remaining between them. Per germline, CDR1 SGHRS and CDR2 YFSETQ. The CDR3 spans 19 residues. CDR3 protein: CASRRATRGSAGMNTEAFF. The CDR3 bases are TGCGCCAGCAGGCGGGCAACGAGGGGCAGCGCAGGGATGAACACTGAAGCTTTCTTT.

The chain recombines TRBV12-3 or TRBV12-4 with TRBJ2-1; unclear D gene. This CDR3 contains 13 residues. Trimming removed 10 bases from V and 8 bases from J, with 18 bases in between. The CDR3 coding sequence is TGTGCCACCACCGTGCATACCTTCGATGAGCAGTTCTTC. Its translation: CATTVHTFDEQFF.

The chain uses TRBV20-1 and TRBJ1-2; D is unclear. This CDR3 region has 14 residues. Germline V gene lookup returns CDR1 DFQATT and CDR2 SNEGSKA (reference sequence). V was clipped by 0 bases and J by 4 bases, with 12 bases between them. As DNA, the CDR3 is TGCAGTGCTAGAGATTCGGTGGCCGGCTATGGCTACACCTTC. It codes for CSARDSVAGYGYTF.

A few counts support this clonotype. CDR3 region: CASSLGIQETQYF. CDR3 DNA sequence: TGCGCCAGCAGCCTCGGGATCCAAGAGACCCAGTACTTC. The genes are TRBV4-1 and TRBJ2-5, with D perhaps TRBD2 (5 bases). Germline CDR1 MGHRA, CDR2 YSYEKL. V dropped 4 bases and J dropped 1 base, with 7 bases sitting between them. CDR3 length: 13 residues.

This rearrangement joins TRBV4-1 to TRBJ1-2, with 7 bases aligning to TRBD1. J was trimmed by 4 bases and V by 0 bases; bases with no gene match: 8. Germline CDR1 MGHRA, CDR2 YSYEKL. The CDR3 spans 16 residues. The CDR3, as DNA: TGCGCCAGCAGCCAAGAACCGGGACAGCGGACCTATGGCTACACCTTC. Amino acids: CASSQEPGQRTYGYTF.

About this clonotype itself: A much larger clone lies one base from this, so it may be a read error. The chain links TRBV4-2 to TRBJ2-5; D may correspond to TRBD1 or TRBD2 (5 bases each). The length of the CDR3 is 15 residues. Germline V gene lookup returns CDR1 LGHNA and CDR2 YNFKEQ. Trimming cost V 4 bases and J 1 base, with 13 bases left between them. The CDR3 sequence: CASSREGQGQETQYF. The CDR3 DNA reads TGTGCCAGCAGCCGAGAGGGGCAGGGCCAAGAGACCCAGTACTTC.

Only one count was recorded for this clonotype. This clone may be a read error of a much larger clone one base away. V usage is TRBV20-1 and J usage is TRBJ2-3; D tentatively fits TRBD1 or TRBD2 (5 bases each). CDR3 length equals 14 residues. Per germline, CDR1 DFQATT and CDR2 SNEGSKA (reference sequence). The CDR3 reads CSSSWGRGTDTQYF. The CDR3 coding sequence is TGCAGTTCTAGCTGGGGCCGGGGTACAGATACGCAGTATTTT.

This chain uses TRBV7-2 with TRBJ2-3, with 13 bases aligning to TRBD2. The germline CDR1 and CDR2 sequences are SGHTA and FQGNSA. The J segment lost 3 bases and the V segment lost 5 bases, leaving 5 bases of the junction unmatched. The CDR3 has 16 amino acids. DNA of the CDR3: TGTGCCAGCAGCGAAGGGACTAGCGGGGCAACAGATACGCAGTATTTT. It specifies CASSEGTSGATDTQYF.

The V and J genes are TRBV7-9 and TRBJ1-2; D not resolved. The V end was cut by 4 bases, the J end by 3 bases, with 9 bases between. Germline V gene sequence: CDR1 SEHNR, CDR2 FQNEAQ (reference sequence). The CDR3 is 13 residues long. CDR3 nucleotide sequence: TGTGCCAGCAGCTCCTCCTGGGACTATGGCTACACCTTC. Protein product: CASSSSWDYGYTF. The full variable domain, in which reference TRBV7-9 and TRBJ1-2 provide the parts outside the CDR3, is DTGVSQNPRHKITKRGQNVTFRCDPISEHNRLYWYRQTLGQGPEFLTYFQNEAQLEKSRLLSDRFSAERPKGSFSTLEIQRTEQGDSAMYLCASSSSWDYGYTFGSGTRLTVV.

In regard to this clonotype: A junction boundary mismatches the germline segment, possibly from a read error. The V call is TRBV7-9, the J call TRBJ2-5; D unresolved. The CDR3 consists of 14 residues. Germline loops: CDR1 SEHNR, CDR2 FQNEAQ (reference sequence). The CDR3 DNA is TGTGCCAGCAGGGTCGACATGAACCAGGAGACCCAGTACTTC. Its translation: CASRVDMNQETQYF. Using reference TRBV7-9 and TRBJ2-5 for the parts outside the CDR3, the full variable domain is DTGVSQNPRHKITKRGQNVTFRCDPISEHNRLYWYRQTLGQGPEFLTYFQNEAQLEKSRLLSDRFSAERPKGSFSTLEIQRTEQGDSAMYLCASRVDMNQETQYFGPGTRLLVL.

The chain employs TRBV20-1 and TRBJ1-5; tentative D call: TRBD1 (6 bases). There are 14 residues in the CDR3. Trimming took off 3 bases at V and 7 bases at J, with 16 bases between the two ends. Per the germline V gene, CDR1 is DFQATT and CDR2 is SNEGSKA (reference sequence). The CDR3 region has the DNA TGCAGTGCTAGTGGTGGAGGGAGGGGGCAGCCCCAGCATTTT. It translates to CSASGGGRGQPQHF.

This clonotype was counted a few times. The chain employs TRBV12-3 or TRBV12-4 and TRBJ2-2; 7 nucleotides match TRBD1. The CDR3 length is 14 residues. V gave up 5 bases and J gave up 3 bases; unmatched junction bases: 3. The chain's CDR3 is CASSPDRYTGELFF. In DNA, the CDR3 is TGTGCCAGCAGTCCGGACAGGTACACCGGGGAGCTGTTTTTT.

The CDR3 DNA reads as TGCAGTGCTCTTCCAGGGGGCCCTGGGGGCTACACCTTC. Its protein product is CSALPGGPGGYTF. The rearrangement joins TRBV20-1 to TRBJ1-2; TRBD1 matches 8 bases. Germline CDR1 reads DFQATT; CDR2 reads SNEGSKA (reference sequence). J gave up 8 bases and V 5 bases, and 10 bases lay outside the gene matches. There are 13 residues in the CDR3.

The chain couples TRBV7-3 to TRBJ2-3; D may be TRBD1 or TRBD2 (5 bases each). The germline V and J ends were trimmed by 1 base and 1 base, with 9 bases remaining between them. CDR1 is SGHTA and CDR2 is FQGTGA in the germline V gene. The CDR3 consists of 15 residues. Here the CDR3 DNA reads TGTGCCAGCAGCTTAAACCGGGACGGCACAGATACGCAGTATTTT. This sequence encodes CASSLNRDGTDTQYF. Full variable domain (rest looked up from reference TRBV7-3 and TRBJ2-3): GAGVSQTPSNKVTEKGKYVELRCDPISGHTALYWYRQSLGQGPEFLIYFQGTGAADDSGLPNDRFFAVRPEGSVSTLKIQRTERGDSAVYLCASSLNRDGTDTQYFGPGTRLTVL.